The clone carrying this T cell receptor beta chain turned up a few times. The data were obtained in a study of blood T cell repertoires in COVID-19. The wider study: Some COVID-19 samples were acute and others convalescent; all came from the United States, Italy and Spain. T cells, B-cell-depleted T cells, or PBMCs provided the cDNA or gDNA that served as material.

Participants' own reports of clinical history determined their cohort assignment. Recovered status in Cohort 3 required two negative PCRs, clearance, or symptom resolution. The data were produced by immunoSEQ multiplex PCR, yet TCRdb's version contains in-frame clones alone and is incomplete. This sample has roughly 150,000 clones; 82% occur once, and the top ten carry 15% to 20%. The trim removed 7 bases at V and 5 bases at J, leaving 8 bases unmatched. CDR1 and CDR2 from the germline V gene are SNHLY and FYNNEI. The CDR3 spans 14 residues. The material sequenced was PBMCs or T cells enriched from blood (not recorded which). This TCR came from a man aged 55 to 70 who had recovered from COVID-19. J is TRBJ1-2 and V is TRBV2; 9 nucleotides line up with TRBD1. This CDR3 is CASTRDRVSYGYTF. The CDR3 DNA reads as TGTGCCAGCACCCGGGACAGGGTTAGTTATGGCTACACCTTC.